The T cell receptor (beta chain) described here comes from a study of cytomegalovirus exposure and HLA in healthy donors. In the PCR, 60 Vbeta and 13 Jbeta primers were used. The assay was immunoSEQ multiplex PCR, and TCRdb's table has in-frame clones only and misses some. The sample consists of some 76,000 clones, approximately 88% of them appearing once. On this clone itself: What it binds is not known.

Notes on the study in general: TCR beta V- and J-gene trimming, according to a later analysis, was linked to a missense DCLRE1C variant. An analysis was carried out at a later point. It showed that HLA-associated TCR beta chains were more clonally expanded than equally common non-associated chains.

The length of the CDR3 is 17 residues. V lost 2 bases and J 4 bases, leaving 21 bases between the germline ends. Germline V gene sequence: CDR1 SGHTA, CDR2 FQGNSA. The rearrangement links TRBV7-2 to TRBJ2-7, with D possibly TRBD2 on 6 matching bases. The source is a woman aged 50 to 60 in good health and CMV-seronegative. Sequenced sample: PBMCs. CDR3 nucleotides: TGTGCCAGCAGCTTATCTTGGCGGGACCTCGGTAGATACGAGCAGTACTTC. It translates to CASSLSWRDLGRYEQYF. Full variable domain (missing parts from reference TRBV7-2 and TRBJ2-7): GAGVSQSPSNKVTEKGKDVELRCDPISGHTALYWYRQSLGQGLEFLIYFQGNSAPDKSGLPSDRFSAERTGGSVSTLTIQRTQQEDSAVYLCASSLSWRDLGRYEQYFGPGTRLTVT.